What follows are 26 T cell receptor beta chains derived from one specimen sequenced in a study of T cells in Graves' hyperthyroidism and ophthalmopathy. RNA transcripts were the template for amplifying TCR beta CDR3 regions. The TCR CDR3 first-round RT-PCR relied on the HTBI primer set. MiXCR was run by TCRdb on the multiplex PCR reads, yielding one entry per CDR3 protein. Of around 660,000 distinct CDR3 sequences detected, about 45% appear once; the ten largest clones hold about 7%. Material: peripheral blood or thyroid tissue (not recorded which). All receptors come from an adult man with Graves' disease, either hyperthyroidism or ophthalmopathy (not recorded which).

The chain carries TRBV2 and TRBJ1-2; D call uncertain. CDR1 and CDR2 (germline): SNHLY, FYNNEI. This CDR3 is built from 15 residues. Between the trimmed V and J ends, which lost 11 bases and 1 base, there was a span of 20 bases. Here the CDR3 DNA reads TGTGCCGGCCCGGCCAGGCTCGACATTAACTATGGCTACACCTTC. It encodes CAGPARLDINYGYTF.

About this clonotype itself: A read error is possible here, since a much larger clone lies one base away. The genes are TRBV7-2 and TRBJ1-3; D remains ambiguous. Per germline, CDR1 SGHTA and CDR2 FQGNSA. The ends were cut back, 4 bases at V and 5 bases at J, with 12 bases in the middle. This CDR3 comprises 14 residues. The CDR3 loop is CASSSTGSRNTIYF. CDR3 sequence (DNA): TGTGCCAGCAGCTCGACCGGCAGTAGAAACACCATATATTTT.

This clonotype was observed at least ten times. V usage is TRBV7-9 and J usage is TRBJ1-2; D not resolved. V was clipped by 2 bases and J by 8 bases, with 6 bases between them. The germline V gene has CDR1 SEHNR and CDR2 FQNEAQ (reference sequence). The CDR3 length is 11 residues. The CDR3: CASSLREGYTF. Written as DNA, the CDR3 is TGTGCCAGCAGCTTACGGGAAGGCTACACCTTC.

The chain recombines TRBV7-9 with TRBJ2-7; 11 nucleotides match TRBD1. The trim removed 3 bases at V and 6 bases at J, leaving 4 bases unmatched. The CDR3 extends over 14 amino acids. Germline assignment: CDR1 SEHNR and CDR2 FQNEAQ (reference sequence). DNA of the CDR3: TGTGCCAGCAGCTTCCCCGGGACAGGGGGCGAGCAGTACTTC. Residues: CASSFPGTGGEQYF.

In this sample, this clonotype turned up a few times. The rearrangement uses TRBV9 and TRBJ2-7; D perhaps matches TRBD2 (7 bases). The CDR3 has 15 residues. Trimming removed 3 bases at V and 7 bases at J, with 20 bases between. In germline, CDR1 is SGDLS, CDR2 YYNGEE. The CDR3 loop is CASSEAEGGVEEQYF. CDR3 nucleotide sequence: TGTGCCAGCAGCGAAGCGGAGGGGGGGGTCGAAGAGCAGTACTTC.

CDR3 loop: CASVVGVGRGETQYF. The CDR3 DNA is TGTGCCAGCGTTGTAGGCGTTGGCAGGGGAGAGACCCAGTACTTC. The J gene is TRBJ2-5, the V gene TRBV25-1, with D tentatively TRBD1 (6 bases). The CDR3 sequence is 15 residues long. Germline V CDR1 and CDR2: MGHDK, SYGVNS. V was cut by 8 bases and J by 4 bases, with 20 bases left in between.

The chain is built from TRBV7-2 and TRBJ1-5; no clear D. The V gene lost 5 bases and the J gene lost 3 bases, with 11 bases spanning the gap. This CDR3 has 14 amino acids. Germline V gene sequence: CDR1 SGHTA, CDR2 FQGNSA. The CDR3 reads CASSLNRDNQPQHF. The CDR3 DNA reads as TGTGCCAGCAGCCTAAACCGGGACAATCAGCCCCAGCATTTT.

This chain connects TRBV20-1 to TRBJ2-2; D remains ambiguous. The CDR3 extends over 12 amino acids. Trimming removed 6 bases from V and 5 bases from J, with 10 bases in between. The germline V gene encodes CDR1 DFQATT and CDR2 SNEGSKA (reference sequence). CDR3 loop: CSARTKTGELFF. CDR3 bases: TGCAGTGCCCGCACAAAGACCGGGGAGCTGTTTTTT.

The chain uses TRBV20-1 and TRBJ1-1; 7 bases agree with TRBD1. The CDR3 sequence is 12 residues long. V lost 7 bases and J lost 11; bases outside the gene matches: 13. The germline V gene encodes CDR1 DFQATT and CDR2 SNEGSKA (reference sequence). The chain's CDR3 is CSDTLPTGMAFF. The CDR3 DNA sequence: TGCAGTGATACCCTTCCGACAGGGATGGCTTTCTTT.

The CDR3 DNA reads TGTGCCAGCAGCCAAGGGCGGAACCAAGAGACCCAGTACTTC. This sequence encodes CASSQGRNQETQYF. The chain uses TRBV14 and TRBJ2-5; no clear D gene. This CDR3 is 14 amino acids long. V was pared by 1 base and J by 0 bases, with 6 bases between. Germline values: CDR1 SGHDN, CDR2 FVKESK.

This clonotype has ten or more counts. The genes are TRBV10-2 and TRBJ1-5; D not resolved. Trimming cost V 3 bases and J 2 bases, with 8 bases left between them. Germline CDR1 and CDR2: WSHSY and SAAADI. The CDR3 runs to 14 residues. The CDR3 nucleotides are TGCGCCAGCAGTGATGTGGCCGGCAATCAGCCCCAGCATTTT. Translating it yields CASSDVAGNQPQHF.

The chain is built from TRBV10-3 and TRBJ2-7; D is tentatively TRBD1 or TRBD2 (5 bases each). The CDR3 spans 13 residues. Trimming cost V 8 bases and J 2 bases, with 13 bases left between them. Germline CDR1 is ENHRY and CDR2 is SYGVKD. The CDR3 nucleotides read TGTGCCATCCAGGGCGGGCCAACCTACGAGCAGTACTTC. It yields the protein CAIQGGPTYEQYF.

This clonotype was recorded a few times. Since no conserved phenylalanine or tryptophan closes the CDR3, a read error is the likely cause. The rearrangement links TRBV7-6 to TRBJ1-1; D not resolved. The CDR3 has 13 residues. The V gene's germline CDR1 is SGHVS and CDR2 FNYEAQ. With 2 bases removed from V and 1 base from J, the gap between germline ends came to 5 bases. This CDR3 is CASSLTANTEAFL. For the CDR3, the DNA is TGTGCCAGCAGCTTAACAGCGAACACTGAAGCTTTCCTT.

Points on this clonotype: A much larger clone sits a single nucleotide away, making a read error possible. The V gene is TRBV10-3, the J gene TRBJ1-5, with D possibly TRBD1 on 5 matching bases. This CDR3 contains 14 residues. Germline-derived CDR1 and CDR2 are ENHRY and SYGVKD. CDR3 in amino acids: CVISEGRSNQPQHF. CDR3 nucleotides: TGTGTCATCAGTGAGGGGAGGAGCAATCAGCCCCAGCATTTT.

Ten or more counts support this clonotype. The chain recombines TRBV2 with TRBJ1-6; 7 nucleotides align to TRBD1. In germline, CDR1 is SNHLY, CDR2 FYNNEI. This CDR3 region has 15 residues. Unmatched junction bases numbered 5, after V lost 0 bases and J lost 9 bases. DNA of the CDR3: TGTGCCAGCAGTGAAGCTGGCAGGGGGGTTTCACCCCTCCACTTT. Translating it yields CASSEAGRGVSPLHF.

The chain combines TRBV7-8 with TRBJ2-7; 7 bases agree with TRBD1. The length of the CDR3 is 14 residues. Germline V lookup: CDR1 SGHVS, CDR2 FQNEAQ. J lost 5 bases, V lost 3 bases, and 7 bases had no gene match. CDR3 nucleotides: TGTGCCAGCAGCTTGGCCGACAGGGCCCACGAGCAGTACTTC. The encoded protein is CASSLADRAHEQYF. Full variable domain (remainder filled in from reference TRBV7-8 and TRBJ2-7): GAGVSQSPRYKVAKRGQDVALRCDPISGHVSLFWYQQALGQGPEFLTYFQNEAQLDKSGLPSDRFFAERPEGSVSTLKIQRTQQEDSAVYLCASSLADRAHEQYFGPGTRLTVT.

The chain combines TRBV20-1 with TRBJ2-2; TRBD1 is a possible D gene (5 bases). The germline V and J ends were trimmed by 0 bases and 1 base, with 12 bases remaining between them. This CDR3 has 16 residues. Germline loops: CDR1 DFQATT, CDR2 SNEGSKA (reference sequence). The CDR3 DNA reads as TGCAGTGCTAGAGATCGGGCAGGGTTGAACACCGGGGAGCTGTTTTTT. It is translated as CSARDRAGLNTGELFF.

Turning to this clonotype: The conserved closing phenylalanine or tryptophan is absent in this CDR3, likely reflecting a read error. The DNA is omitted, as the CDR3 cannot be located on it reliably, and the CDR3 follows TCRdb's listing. CDR3: CASSDNRQ. The chain carries TRBV2 and TRBJ1-6; no check of the table's D call, TRBD1, against the DNA was made. The CDR3 comprises 8 residues, both ends counted. Per germline, CDR1 SNHLY and CDR2 FYNNEI.

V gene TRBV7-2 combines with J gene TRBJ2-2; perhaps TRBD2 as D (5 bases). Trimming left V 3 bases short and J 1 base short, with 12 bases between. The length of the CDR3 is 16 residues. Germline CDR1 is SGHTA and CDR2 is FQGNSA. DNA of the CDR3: TGTGCCAGCAGCTTCGTAGGGAGAGTGAACACCGGGGAGCTGTTTTTT. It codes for CASSFVGRVNTGELFF.

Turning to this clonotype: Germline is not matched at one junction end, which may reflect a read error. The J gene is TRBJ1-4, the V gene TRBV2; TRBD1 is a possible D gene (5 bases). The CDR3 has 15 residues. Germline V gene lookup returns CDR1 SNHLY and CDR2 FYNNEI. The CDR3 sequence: CARSEDGGTNEKLFF. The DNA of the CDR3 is TGTGCCCGCAGTGAAGATGGGGGAACTAATGAAAAACTGTTTTTT.

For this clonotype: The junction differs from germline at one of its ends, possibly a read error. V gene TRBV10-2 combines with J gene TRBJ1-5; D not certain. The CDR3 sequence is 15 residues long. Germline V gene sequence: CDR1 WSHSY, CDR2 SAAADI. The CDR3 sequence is CASTPGVGGNQPQHF. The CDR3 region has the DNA TGTGCCAGCACCCCTGGAGTGGGTGGGAATCAGCCCCAGCATTTT.

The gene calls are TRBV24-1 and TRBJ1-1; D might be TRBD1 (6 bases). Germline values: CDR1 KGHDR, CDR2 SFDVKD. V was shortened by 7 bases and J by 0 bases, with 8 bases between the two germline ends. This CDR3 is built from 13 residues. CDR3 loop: CATSTGMNTEAFF. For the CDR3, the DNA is TGTGCCACCAGCACAGGGATGAACACTGAAGCTTTCTTT.

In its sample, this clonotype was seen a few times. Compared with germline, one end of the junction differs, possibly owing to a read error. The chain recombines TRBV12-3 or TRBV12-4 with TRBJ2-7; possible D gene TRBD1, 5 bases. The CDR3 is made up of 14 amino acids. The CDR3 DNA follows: TGTGCCAGCAGCTCGACAGAGACCTCCTACGAGCAATACTTC. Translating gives CASSSTETSYEQYF.

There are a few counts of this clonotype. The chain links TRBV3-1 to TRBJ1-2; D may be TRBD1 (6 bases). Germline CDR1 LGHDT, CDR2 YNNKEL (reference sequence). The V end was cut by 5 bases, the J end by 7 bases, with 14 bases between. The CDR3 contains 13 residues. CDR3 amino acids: CASSGSGGGGYTF. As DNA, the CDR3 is TGTGCCAGCAGCGGTAGCGGGGGCGGTGGCTACACCTTC.

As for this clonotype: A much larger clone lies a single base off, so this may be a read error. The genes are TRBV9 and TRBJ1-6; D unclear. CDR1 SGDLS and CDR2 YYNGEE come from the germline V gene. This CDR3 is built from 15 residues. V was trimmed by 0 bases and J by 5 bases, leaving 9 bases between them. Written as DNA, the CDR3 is TGTGCCAGCAGCGTAGAGGGCGGGGATAATTCACCCCTCCACTTT. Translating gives CASSVEGGDNSPLHF.

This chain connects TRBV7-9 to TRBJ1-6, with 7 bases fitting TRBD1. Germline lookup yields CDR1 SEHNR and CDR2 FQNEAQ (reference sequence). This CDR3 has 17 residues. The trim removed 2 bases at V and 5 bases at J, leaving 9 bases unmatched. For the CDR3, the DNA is TGTGCCAGCAGCTTATTCGGCCAGGGGGTTGATAATTCACCCCTCCACTTT. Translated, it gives CASSLFGQGVDNSPLHF.